This T cell receptor beta chain is from a study of blood T cell repertoires in COVID-19. In the study overall: Samples of COVID-19 (acute and convalescent) were obtained from the United States, Italy and Spain. Nucleic acid was either cDNA or gDNA, and it came from T cells, B-cell-depleted T cells, or PBMCs.

Under the authors' procedure: Nucleated cell counts were estimated from reference gene primer amplification. The assay was immunoSEQ multiplex PCR, and TCRdb's table has in-frame clones only and misses some. V, J and clone size derive from that table, while D and trimming were established from the DNA sequence. Of about 46,000 clones detected, approximately 89% appear once; the ten largest clones hold 8%. Germline CDR1 reads MNHEY; CDR2 reads SVGAGI. This CDR3 spans 15 amino acids. The ends were cut back, 0 bases at V and 10 bases at J, with 13 bases in the middle. The specimen sequenced was peripheral blood. This receptor was taken from a man over 45 with acute or convalescent COVID-19. The chain joins TRBV6-5 to TRBJ1-6; D uncertain. The CDR3 DNA reads TGTGCCAGCAGTTACTCTATCGGGGAGGCATCACCCCTCCACTTT. Its protein is CASSYSIGEASPLHF.